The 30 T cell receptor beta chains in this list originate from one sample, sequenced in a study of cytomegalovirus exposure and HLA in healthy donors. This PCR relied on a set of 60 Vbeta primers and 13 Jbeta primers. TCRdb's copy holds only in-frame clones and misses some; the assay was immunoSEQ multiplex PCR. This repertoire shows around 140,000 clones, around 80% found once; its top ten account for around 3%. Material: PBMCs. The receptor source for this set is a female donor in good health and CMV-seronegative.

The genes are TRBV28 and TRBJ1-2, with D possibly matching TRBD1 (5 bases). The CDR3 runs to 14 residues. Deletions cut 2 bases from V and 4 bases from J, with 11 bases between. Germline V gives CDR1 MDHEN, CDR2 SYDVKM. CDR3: CASSLVGARYGYTF. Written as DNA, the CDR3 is TGTGCCAGCAGTTTAGTAGGGGCGCGCTATGGCTACACCTTC.

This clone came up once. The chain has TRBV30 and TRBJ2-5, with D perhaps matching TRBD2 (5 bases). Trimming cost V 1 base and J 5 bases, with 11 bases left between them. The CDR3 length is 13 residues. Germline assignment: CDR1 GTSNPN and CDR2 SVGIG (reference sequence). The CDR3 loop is CAWSDGRGETQYF. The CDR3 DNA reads TGTGCCTGGAGTGATGGGAGAGGGGAGACCCAGTACTTC. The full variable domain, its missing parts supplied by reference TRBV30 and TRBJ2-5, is SQTIHQWPATLVQPVGSPLSLECTVEGTSNPNLYWYRQAAGRGLQLLFYSVGIGQISSEVPQNLSASRPQDRQFILSSKKLLLSDSGFYLCAWSDGRGETQYFGPGTRLLVL.

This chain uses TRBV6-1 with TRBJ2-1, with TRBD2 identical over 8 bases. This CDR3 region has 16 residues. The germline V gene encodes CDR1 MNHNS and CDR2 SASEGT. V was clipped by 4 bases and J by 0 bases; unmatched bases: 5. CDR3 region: CASSGTSGSSYNEQFF. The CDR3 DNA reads TGTGCCAGCAGTGGGACCAGCGGGAGCTCCTACAATGAGCAGTTCTTC.

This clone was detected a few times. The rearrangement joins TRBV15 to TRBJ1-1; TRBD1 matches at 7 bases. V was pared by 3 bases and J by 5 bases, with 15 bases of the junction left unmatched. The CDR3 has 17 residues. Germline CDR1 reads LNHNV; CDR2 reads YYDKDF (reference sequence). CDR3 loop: CATSSPPGDSMGTEAFF. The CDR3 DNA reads TGTGCCACCAGCAGCCCCCCCGGGGACAGTATGGGGACTGAAGCTTTCTTT.

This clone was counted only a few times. CDR3 region: CAIKGGLAGITDTQYF. The CDR3 DNA reads TGTGCCATCAAGGGGGGACTAGCGGGTATCACAGATACGCAGTATTTT. The chain recombines TRBV10-3 with TRBJ2-3; 12 bases map to TRBD2. Trimming took 7 bases from V and 2 from J; bases not matched to a gene: 7. The length of the CDR3 is 16 residues. Germline V gives CDR1 ENHRY, CDR2 SYGVKD.

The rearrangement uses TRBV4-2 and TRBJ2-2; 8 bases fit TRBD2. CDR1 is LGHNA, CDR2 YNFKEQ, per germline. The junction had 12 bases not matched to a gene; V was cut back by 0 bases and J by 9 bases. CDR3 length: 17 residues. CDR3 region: CASSQDLSGSRRRELFF. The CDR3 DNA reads TGTGCCAGCAGCCAAGACCTAAGCGGGAGCAGACGCAGGGAGCTGTTTTTT.

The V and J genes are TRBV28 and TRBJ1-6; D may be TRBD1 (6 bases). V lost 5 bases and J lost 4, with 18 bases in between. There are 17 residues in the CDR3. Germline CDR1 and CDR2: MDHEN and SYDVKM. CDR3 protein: CASSTMTGPVYNSPLHF. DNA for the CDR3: TGTGCCAGCAGTACAATGACAGGACCGGTTTATAATTCACCCCTCCACTTT.

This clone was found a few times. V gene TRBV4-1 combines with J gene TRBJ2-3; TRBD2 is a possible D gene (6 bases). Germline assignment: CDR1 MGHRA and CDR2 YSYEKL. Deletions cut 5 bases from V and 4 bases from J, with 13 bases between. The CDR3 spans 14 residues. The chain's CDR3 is CASSFGGVADTQYF. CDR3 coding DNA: TGCGCCAGCAGCTTCGGGGGAGTCGCAGATACGCAGTATTTT.

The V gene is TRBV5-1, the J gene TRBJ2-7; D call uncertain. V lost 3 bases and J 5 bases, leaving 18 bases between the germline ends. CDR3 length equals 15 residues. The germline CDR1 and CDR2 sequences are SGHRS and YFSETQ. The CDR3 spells CASSYGGSPHNEQYF. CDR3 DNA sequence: TGCGCCAGCAGCTACGGCGGTTCCCCTCACAACGAGCAGTACTTC.

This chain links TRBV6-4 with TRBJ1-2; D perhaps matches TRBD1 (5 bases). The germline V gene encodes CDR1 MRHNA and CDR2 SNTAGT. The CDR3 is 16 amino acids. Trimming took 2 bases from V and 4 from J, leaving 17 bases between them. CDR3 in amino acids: CASSDKGLGHLYGYTF. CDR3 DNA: TGTGCCAGCAGTGACAAGGGGTTGGGGCATCTCTATGGCTACACCTTC.

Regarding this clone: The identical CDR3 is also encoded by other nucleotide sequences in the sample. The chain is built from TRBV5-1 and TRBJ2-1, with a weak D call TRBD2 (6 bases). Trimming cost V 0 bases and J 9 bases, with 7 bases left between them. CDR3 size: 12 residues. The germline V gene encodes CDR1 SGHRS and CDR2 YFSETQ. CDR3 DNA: TGCGCCAGCAGCTTGGCGGGGGTTGAGCAGTTCTTC. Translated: CASSLAGVEQFF.

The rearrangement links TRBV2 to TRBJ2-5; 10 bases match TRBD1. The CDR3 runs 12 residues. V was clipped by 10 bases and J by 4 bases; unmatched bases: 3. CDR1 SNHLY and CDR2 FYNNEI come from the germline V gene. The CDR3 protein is CANRDRGETQYF. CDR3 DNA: TGTGCCAACCGGGACAGGGGAGAGACCCAGTACTTC.

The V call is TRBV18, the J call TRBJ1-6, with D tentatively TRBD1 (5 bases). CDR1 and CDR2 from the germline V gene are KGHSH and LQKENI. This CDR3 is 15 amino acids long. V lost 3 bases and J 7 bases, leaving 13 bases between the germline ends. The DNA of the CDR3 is TGTGCCAGCTCACCTAAACAGGTACCGAATTCACCCCTCCACTTT. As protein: CASSPKQVPNSPLHF. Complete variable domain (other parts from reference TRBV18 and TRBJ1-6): NAGVMQNPRHLVRRRGQEARLRCSPMKGHSHVYWYRQLPEEGLKFMVYLQKENIIDESGMPKERFSAEFPKEGPSILRIQQVVRGDSAAYFCASSPKQVPNSPLHFGNGTRLTVT.

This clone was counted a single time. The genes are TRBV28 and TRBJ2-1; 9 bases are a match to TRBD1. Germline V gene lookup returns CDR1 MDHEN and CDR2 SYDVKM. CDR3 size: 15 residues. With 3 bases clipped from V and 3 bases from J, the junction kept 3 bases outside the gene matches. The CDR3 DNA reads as TGTGCCAGCAGTTTGGGGGACAGGGTCTACAATGAGCAGTTCTTC. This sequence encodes CASSLGDRVYNEQFF.

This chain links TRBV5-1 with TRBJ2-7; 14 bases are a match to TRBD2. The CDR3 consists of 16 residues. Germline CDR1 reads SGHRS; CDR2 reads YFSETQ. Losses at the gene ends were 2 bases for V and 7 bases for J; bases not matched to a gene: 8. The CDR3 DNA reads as TGCGCCAGCAGCTTTCGATCGGGACTAGCGGGAGCTGAGCAGTACTTC. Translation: CASSFRSGLAGAEQYF.

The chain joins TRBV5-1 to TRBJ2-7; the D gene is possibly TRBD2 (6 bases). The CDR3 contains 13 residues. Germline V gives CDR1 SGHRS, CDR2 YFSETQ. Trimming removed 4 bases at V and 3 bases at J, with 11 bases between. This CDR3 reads CASSRGTDYEQYF. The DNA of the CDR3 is TGCGCCAGCAGCCGCGGGACGGACTACGAGCAGTACTTC. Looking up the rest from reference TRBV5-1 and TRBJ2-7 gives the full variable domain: KAGVTQTPRYLIKTRGQQVTLSCSPISGHRSVSWYQQTPGQGLQFLFEYFSETQRNKGNFPGRFSGRQFSNSRSEMNVSTLELGDSALYLCASSRGTDYEQYFGPGTRLTVT.

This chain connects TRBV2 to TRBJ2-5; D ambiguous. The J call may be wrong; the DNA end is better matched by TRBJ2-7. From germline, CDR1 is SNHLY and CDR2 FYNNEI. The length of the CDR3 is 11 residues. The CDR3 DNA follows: TGTGCCAGCAGTGAAGGCTACGAGCAGTACTTC. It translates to CASSEGYEQYF.

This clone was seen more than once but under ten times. The CDR3 DNA reads as TGTGCCAGCAGCCAACAGGCCCTGGGAGCTTTCTTT. Translating gives CASSQQALGAFF. The chain recombines TRBV7-9 with TRBJ1-1; D is possibly TRBD1 (5 bases). This CDR3 has 12 amino acids. The V gene's germline CDR1 is SEHNR and CDR2 FQNEAQ (reference sequence). Trimming took 5 bases from V and 10 from J, leaving 14 bases between them.

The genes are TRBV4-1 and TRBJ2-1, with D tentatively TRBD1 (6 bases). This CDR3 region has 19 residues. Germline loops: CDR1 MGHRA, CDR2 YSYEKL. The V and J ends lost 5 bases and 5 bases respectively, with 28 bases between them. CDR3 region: CASSSSPRNRVTDNNEQFF. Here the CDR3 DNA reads TGCGCCAGCAGCTCCTCACCCCGAAACAGGGTAACGGATAACAATGAGCAGTTCTTC.

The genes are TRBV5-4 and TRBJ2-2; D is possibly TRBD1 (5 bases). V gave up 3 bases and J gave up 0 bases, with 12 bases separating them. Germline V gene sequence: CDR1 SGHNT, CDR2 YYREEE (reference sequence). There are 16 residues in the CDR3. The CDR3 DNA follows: TGTGCCAGCAGCTCCAGGGTTAATCCGAACACCGGGGAGCTGTTTTTT. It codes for CASSSRVNPNTGELFF.

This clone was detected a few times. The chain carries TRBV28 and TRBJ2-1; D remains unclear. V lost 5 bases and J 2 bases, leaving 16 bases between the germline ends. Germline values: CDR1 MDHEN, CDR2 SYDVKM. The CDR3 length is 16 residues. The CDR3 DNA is TGTGCCAGCAGTCCCTTCTCGGGTATCCCCTACAATGAGCAGTTCTTC. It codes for CASSPFSGIPYNEQFF.

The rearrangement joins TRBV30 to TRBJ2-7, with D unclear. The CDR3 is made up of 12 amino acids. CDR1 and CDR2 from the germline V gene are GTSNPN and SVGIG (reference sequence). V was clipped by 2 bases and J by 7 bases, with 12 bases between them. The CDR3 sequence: CAWSWRSSEQYF. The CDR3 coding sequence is TGTGCCTGGAGTTGGCGGTCTAGTGAGCAGTACTTC. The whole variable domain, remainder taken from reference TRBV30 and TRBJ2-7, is SQTIHQWPATLVQPVGSPLSLECTVEGTSNPNLYWYRQAAGRGLQLLFYSVGIGQISSEVPQNLSASRPQDRQFILSSKKLLLSDSGFYLCAWSWRSSEQYFGPGTRLTVT.

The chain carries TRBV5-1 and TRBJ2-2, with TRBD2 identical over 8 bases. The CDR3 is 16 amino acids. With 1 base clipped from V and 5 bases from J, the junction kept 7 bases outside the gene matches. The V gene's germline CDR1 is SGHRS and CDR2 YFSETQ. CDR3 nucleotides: TGCGCCAGCAGCTTGTCGGGGGGGCGCGGGACCGGGGAGCTGTTTTTT. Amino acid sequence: CASSLSGGRGTGELFF.

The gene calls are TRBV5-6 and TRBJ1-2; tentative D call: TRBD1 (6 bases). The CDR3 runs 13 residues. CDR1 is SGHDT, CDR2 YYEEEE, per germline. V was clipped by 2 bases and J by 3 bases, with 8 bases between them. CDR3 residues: CASSFQGYYGYTF. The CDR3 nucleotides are TGTGCCAGCAGCTTTCAGGGGTACTATGGCTACACCTTC.

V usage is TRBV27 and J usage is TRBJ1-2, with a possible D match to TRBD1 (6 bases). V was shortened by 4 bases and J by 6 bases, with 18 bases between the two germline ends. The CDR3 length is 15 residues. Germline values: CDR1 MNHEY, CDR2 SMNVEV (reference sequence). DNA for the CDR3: TGTGCCAGCAGTTCCAGCACGGACAGTTTGCATGGCTACACCTTC. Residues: CASSSSTDSLHGYTF.

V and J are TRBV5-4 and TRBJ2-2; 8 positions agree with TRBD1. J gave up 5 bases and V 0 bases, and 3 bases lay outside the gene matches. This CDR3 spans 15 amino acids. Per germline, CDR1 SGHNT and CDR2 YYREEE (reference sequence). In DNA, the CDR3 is TGTGCCAGCAGCTTGGACAGGGGGGCTACCGGGGAGCTGTTTTTT. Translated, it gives CASSLDRGATGELFF.

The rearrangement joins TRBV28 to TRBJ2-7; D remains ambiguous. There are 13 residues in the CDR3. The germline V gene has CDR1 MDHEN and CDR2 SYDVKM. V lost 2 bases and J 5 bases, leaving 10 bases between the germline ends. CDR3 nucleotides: TGTGCCAGCAGTTTACCCGGGTTCCACGAGCAGTACTTC. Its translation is CASSLPGFHEQYF. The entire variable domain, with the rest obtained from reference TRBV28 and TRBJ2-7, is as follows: DVKVTQSSRYLVKRTGEKVFLECVQDMDHENMFWYRQDPGLGLRLIYFSYDVKMKEKGDIPEGYSVSREKKERFSLILESASTNQTSMYLCASSLPGFHEQYFGPGTRLTVT.

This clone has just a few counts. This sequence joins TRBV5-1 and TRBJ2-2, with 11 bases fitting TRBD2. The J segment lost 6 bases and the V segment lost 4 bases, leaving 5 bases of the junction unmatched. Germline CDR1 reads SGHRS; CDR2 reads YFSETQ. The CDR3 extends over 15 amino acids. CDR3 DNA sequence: TGCGCCAGCAGCCCAGGGACTAGCGGACCCGGGGAGCTGTTTTTT. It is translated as CASSPGTSGPGELFF.

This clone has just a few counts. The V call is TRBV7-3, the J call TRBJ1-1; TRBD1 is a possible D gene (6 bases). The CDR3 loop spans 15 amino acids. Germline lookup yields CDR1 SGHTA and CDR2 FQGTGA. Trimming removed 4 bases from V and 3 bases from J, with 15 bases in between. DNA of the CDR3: TGTGCCAGCAGCTCCCAAGGGGGGGACTACACTGAAGCTTTCTTT. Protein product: CASSSQGGDYTEAFF.

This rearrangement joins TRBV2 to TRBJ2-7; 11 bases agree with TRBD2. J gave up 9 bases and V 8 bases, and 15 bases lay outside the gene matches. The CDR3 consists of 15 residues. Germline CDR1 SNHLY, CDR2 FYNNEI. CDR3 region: CASSMGASGRSPQYF. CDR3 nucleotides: TGTGCCAGCTCTATGGGGGCTAGCGGGAGGTCGCCGCAGTACTTC.